This entry describes one T cell receptor beta chain. A second 7 to 11 cycle PCR used barcoded and J-beta primers. TCRdb redid the calling of the 5' RACE reads with MiXCR, one entry per CDR3 protein. Counted here are 1,100,000 or so distinct CDR3 sequences, less than 50% occurring once; the ten biggest clones make up over 15%. These data belong to a study of blood T cells in healthy people across ages. The CDR3 totals 19 residues. From germline, CDR1 is MNHEY and CDR2 SMNVEV (reference sequence). Unmatched junction bases numbered 19, after V lost 5 bases and J lost 4 bases. What was sequenced was blood. The J gene is TRBJ2-3, the V gene TRBV27; TRBD1 aligns across 9 bases. The receptor was isolated from a woman in her sixties or seventies in good health. The DNA for the CDR3 is TGTGCCAGCAGTAGCGCGGGCTACCGAGCGGGACAGGGCGCAGATACGCAGTATTTT. Its translation: CASSSAGYRAGQGADTQYF.